The entry below gives a single T cell receptor (beta chain) sequence along with its context. Its matching antigen is unknown. The sample comes from a study of T cell responses to AZD1222 COVID-19 vaccine. Findings and limits, study-wide: Only 6 or 7 individuals given AZD1222 were seropositive at baseline. Unmutated variant regions reportedly attract nearly half of all spike-specific TCRs. Spike was spanned by vaccine-associated CD4 TCRs, which were dominant at 160-218 and 743-854. Repertoires were collected only later (after the peak T cell response had occurred).

Assay used: immunoSEQ multiplex PCR; TCRdb lists only in-frame clones, some missing. The sample carries about 84,000 clones, approximately 90% recorded once. With 11 bases clipped from V and 5 bases from J, the junction kept 18 bases outside the gene matches. CDR1 is SEHNR and CDR2 is FQNEAQ in the germline V gene (reference sequence). The CDR3 loop spans 17 amino acids. The input for sequencing was peripheral blood, taken on day 0 of AZD1222 vaccination. This receptor was taken from an adult in good health. V usage is TRBV7-9 and J usage is TRBJ2-5, with 12 bases matching TRBD2. The CDR3 loop reads CAVSRASGRALDETQYF. CDR3 nucleotide sequence: TGTGCCGTTTCCCGGGCTAGCGGGAGGGCCTTGGATGAGACCCAGTACTTC.